This T cell receptor beta chain was found in a study of OX40 agonist ivuxolimab in advanced cancers. For the study at large: Males comprised around 80% of the group, whose mean age was about 61 years (range roughly 23 to 90). Prior anti-PD-1, anti-PD-L1 or anti-CTLA-4 therapy did not bar entry, and roughly 40% had some.

TCRdb's copy holds only in-frame clones and misses some; the assay was immunoSEQ multiplex PCR. The table records about 56,000 clones, about 83% of them present only once. The germline V gene encodes CDR1 LNHNV and CDR2 YYDKDF (reference sequence). The V gene lost 0 bases and the J gene lost 4 bases, with 6 bases spanning the gap. The CDR3 runs 14 residues. The chain links TRBV15 to TRBJ2-2; D uncertain. The sequenced sample was CD4+ or CD8+ T cells sorted from blood, obtained in a trial of the OX40 agonist ivuxolimab. This TCR was sampled from an adult with an advanced solid tumor such as melanoma, head and neck, liver or kidney cancer. The CDR3 sequence: CATSRDKSTGELFF. CDR3 sequence (DNA): TGTGCCACCAGCAGAGACAAATCCACCGGGGAGCTGTTTTTT.